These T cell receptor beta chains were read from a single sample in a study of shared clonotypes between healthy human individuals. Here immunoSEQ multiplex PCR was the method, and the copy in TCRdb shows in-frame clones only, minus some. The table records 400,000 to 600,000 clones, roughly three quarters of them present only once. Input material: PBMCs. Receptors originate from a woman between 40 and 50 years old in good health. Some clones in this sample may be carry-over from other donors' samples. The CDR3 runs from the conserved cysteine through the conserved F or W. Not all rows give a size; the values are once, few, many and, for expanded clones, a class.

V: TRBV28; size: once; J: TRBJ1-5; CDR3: CASSSPTPLGTGSHQPQHF
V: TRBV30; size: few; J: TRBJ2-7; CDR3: CAWSVGLAGSYEQYF
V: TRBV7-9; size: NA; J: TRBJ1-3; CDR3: CASSLDSRALSGNTIYF
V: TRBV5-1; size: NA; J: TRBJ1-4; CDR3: CASSLGQGREKLFF
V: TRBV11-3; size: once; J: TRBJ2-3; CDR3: CASSVHTDTQYF
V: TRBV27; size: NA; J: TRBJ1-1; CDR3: CASSSPTRSNTEAFF
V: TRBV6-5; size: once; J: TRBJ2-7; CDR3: CASRTGGTSYEQYF
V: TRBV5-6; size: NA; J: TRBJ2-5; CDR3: CASSLVGGVNQETQYF
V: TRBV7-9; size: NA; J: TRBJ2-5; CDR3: CASSYMDSKQETQYF
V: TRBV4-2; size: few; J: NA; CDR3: CASSQEGSGPYEQYF
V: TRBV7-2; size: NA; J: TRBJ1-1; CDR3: CASSLGWEAYTEAFF
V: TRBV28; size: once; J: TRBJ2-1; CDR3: CASSSRDSYNEQFF
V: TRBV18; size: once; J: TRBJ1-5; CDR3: CASSGGLEQPQHF
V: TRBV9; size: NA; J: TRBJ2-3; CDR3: CASSSGQGGVPDTQYF
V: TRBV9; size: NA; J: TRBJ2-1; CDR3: CASSGTSGSLGYNEQFF
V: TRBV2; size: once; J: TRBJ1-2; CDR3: CASSEAPHYTF
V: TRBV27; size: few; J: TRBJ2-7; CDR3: CASSLRGYEQYF
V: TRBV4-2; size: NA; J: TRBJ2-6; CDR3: CASSQATSLTGANVLTF
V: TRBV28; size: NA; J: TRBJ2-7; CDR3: CASSLVGGAYEQYF
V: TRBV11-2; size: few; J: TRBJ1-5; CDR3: CASSLTGYNQPQHF
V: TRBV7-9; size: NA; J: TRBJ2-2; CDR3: CASSSRTVNTGELFF
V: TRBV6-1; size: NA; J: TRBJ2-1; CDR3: CASKTGTGIHEQFF
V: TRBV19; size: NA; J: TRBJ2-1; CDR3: CASSSYTSGTYNEQFF
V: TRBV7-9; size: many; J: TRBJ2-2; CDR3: CATGGQGVLTGTGELFF
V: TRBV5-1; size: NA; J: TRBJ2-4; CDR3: CASSLGEGVKNIQYF
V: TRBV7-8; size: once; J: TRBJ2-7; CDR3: CASSHSRTEQYF
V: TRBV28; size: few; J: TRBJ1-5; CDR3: CASSLRGTGPQHF
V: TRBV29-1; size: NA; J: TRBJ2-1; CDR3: CSVANTYYNEQFF
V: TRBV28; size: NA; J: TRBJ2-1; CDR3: CASSPWSSYNEQFF
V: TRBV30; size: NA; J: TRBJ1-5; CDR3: CAWSAALNQPQHF
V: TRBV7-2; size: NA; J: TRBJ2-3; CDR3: CASSYDRDTTDTQYF
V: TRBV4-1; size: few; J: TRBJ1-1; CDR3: CASSQGGQGARTEAFF
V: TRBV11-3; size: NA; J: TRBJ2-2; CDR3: CASSRTGTGELFF
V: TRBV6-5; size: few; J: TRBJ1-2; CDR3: CASSSTGAYGYTF
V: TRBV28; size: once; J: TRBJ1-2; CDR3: CATPRKGADGHYGYTF
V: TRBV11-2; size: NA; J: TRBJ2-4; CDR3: CASSLARGGIQYF
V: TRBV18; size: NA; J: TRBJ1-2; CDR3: CASSPLGVQGNYGYTF
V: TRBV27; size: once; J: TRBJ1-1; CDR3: CASSLLPWANTEAFF
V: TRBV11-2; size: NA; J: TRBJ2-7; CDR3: CASSLLGLAGDEQYF
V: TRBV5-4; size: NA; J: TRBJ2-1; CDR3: CASSLESGQYNEQFF
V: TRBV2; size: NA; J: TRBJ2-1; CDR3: CASNKLAGVGNEQFF
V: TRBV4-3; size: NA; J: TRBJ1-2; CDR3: CASSQEGGSGRYGYTF
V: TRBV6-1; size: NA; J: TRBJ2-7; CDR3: CASTGPTGGGYEQYF
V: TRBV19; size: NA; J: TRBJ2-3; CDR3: CASTPYGGTDTQYF
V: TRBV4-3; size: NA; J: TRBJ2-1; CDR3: CASSHPGADTYNEQFF
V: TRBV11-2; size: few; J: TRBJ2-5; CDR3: CASSLDRIQETQYF
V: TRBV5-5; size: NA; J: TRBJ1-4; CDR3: CASSPDGRTNEKLFF